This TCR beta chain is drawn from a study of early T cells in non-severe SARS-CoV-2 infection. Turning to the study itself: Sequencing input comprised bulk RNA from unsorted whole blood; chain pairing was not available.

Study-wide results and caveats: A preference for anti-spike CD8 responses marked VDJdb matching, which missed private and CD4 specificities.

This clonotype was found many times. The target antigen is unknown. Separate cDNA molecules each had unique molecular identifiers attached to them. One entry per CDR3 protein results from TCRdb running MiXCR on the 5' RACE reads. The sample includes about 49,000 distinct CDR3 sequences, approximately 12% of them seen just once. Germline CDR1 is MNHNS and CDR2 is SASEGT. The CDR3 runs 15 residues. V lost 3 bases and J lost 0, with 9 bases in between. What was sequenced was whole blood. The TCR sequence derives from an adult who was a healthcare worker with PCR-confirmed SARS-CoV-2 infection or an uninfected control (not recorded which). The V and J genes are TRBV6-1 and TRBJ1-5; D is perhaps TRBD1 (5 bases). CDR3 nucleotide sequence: TGTGCCAGCAGTGAGACGGGGCGTAGCAATCAGCCCCAGCATTTT. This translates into CASSETGRSNQPQHF.